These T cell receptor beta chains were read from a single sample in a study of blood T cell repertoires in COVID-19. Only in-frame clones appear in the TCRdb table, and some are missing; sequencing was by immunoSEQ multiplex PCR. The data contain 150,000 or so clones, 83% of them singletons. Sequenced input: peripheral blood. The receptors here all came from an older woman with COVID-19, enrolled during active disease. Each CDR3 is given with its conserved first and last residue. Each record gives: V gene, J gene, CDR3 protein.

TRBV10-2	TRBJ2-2	CASIGTSGATGELFF
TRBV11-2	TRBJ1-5	CASSLAQDQPQHF
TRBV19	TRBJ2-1	CASSSRENNEQFF
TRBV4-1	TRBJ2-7	CASSQVQGGYEQYF
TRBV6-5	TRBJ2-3	CASTRGGLTDTQYF
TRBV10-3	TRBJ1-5	CARGGDGRETEINQPQHF
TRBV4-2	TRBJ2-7	CASSQSGSSTYEQYF
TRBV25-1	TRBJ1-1	CASSELLGGKTEAFF
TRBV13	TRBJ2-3	CASSFTSSGTDTQYF
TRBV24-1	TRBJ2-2	CATSGTITTTGELFF